Following are 32 T cell receptor beta chains from one sample sequenced in a study of T cells after somatic rescue of genetic block. The repertoire was sequenced with immunoSEQ multiplex PCR; TCRdb's copy has only in-frame clones and lacks some. The sample yields more than 65,000 clones, about nine tenths seen once. The source material was peripheral blood mononuclear cells (PBMCs). These receptors were collected from a man aged 30-40 years.

Remarks on this clone: Mismatch with germline at one junction end may stem from a read error. This chain links TRBV6-5 with TRBJ2-7, with a tentative D call TRBD2 (6 bases). The length of the CDR3 is 11 residues. Germline assignment: CDR1 MNHEY and CDR2 SVGAGI. The chain's CDR3 is CASRSGGTFHF. In DNA form, the CDR3 reads TGTGCCAGCCGAAGTGGGGGGACTTTCCACTTC.

This clone was counted a single time. The rearrangement joins TRBV19 to TRBJ2-1; possible D gene TRBD1, 6 bases. This CDR3 has 14 amino acids. Germline V gene sequence: CDR1 LNHDA, CDR2 SQIVND (reference sequence). V was shortened by 6 bases and J by 7 bases, with 16 bases between the two germline ends. The CDR3 loop is CASSLSRGGNEQFF. The CDR3 bases are TGTGCCAGTAGCCTAAGCAGGGGTGGTAATGAGCAGTTCTTC.

The chain uses TRBV28 and TRBJ2-5; a weak D match, TRBD1 (6 bases). In germline, CDR1 is MDHEN, CDR2 SYDVKM. The CDR3 sequence is 15 residues long. Trimming removed 5 bases at V and 3 bases at J, with 16 bases between. CDR3 sequence (DNA): TGTGCCAGCAGTCCCCTTAGCAGGGGTGAAGAGACCCAGTACTTC. This translates into CASSPLSRGEETQYF.

This sequence joins TRBV7-9 and TRBJ1-5; a weak D match, TRBD1 (5 bases). Trimming removed 5 bases at V and 1 base at J, with 9 bases between. Looked up from germline, CDR1 is SEHNR and CDR2 is FQNEAQ (reference sequence). This CDR3 is 14 amino acids long. CDR3 nucleotides: TGTGCCAGCAGCCCCCGGGACAGCAATCAGCCCCAGCATTTT. Amino acids: CASSPRDSNQPQHF.

This rearrangement joins TRBV14 to TRBJ2-6, with TRBD2 as a possible D gene (5 bases). V lost 4 bases to trimming and J lost 2 bases, with 6 bases between them. The CDR3 length is 14 residues. Germline V gene lookup returns CDR1 SGHDN and CDR2 FVKESK. This CDR3 is CASSRTAGANVLTF. The CDR3 bases are TGTGCCAGCAGCCGGACTGCTGGGGCCAACGTCCTGACTTTC.

As concerns this clone: At one of its ends the junction is not consistent with the germline gene, which may arise from a read error. J is TRBJ2-2 and V is TRBV6-6; D may correspond to TRBD1 or TRBD2 (5 bases each). CDR1 is MNHNY, CDR2 SVGAGI, per germline (reference sequence). This CDR3 has 15 residues. As DNA, the CDR3 is TGTGCCAGCAGTCCCCGAGGGGCGAAGACCGGGGAGCTGTTTTTT. Translated, it gives CASSPRGAKTGELFF.

This clone appeared a few times. The J gene is TRBJ1-2, the V gene TRBV6-5; 7 bases line up with TRBD1. This CDR3 region has 13 residues. Germline lookup yields CDR1 MNHEY and CDR2 SVGAGI. V was clipped by 6 bases and J by 2 bases; unmatched bases: 3. CDR3 in DNA: TGTGCCAGCAGCGCGACAGGGAACTATGGCTACACCTTC. It encodes CASSATGNYGYTF.

The J gene is TRBJ2-2, the V gene TRBV4-1, with D tentatively TRBD1 (5 bases). V dropped 4 bases and J dropped 6 bases, with 12 bases sitting between them. Germline-derived CDR1 and CDR2 are MGHRA and YSYEKL. The CDR3 has 14 residues. The CDR3 DNA reads TGCGCCAGCAGCCGTCAGGGTGGTCCCGGGGAGCTGTTTTTT. This codes for CASSRQGGPGELFF.

The chain links TRBV7-8 to TRBJ1-1; D may be TRBD1 (6 bases). CDR3 length equals 13 residues. Trimming took 5 bases from V and 3 from J, leaving 10 bases between them. Germline V gives CDR1 SGHVS, CDR2 FQNEAQ. The CDR3 is CASSTRQDTEAFF. The CDR3 nucleotides are TGTGCCAGCAGCACGAGACAGGACACTGAAGCTTTCTTT.

This sequence joins TRBV5-6 and TRBJ2-3; D is ambiguous. Germline loops: CDR1 SGHDT, CDR2 YYEEEE. The CDR3 covers 14 residues. The V end was cut by 4 bases, the J end by 0 bases, with 9 bases between. The CDR3 protein is CASSVGPSTDTQYF. The CDR3 DNA follows: TGTGCCAGCAGCGTAGGACCTAGCACAGATACGCAGTATTTT.

The J gene is TRBJ1-1, the V gene TRBV14; 7 bases are shared with TRBD1. The junction had 9 bases not matched to a gene; V was cut back by 4 bases and J by 7 bases. The V gene's germline CDR1 is SGHDN and CDR2 FVKESK. The CDR3 contains 14 residues. The CDR3 DNA follows: TGTGCCAGCAGCCGGTACAGGGGCCGGGGTGAAGCTTTCTTT. Translating gives CASSRYRGRGEAFF.

The V call is TRBV5-5, the J call TRBJ1-2; D is undetermined. CDR3 size: 15 residues. V was trimmed by 4 bases and J by 4 bases, leaving 17 bases between them. CDR1 and CDR2 from the germline V gene are SGHKS and YYEKEE (reference sequence). The CDR3 here is CASSARPPDGYGYTF. CDR3 DNA sequence: TGTGCCAGCAGCGCTCGGCCCCCCGATGGCTATGGCTACACCTTC.

The V gene is TRBV20-1, the J gene TRBJ1-1; 9 bases match TRBD1. Germline CDR1 reads DFQATT; CDR2 reads SNEGSKA (reference sequence). After removal of 4 bases from V and 10 bases from J, the junction contained 4 bases not matched to a gene. The CDR3 spans 11 residues. The CDR3 loop is CSATGTGRAFF. The CDR3 bases are TGCAGTGCTACCGGGACAGGGAGAGCTTTCTTT.

Concerning this clone: Other nucleotide sequences from this sample produce the same CDR3. The V call is TRBV4-1, the J call TRBJ2-2, with D perhaps given as TRBD1 or TRBD2 (6 bases each). The V gene lost 0 bases and the J gene lost 7 bases, with 9 bases spanning the gap. Germline-derived CDR1 and CDR2 are MGHRA and YSYEKL. The CDR3 length is 14 residues. The CDR3: CASSQDRGVGELFF. The DNA of the CDR3 is TGCGCCAGCAGCCAAGATAGGGGGGTCGGGGAGCTGTTTTTT.

This clone has just one count. The chain couples TRBV5-1 to TRBJ2-5; TRBD2 matches at 11 bases. There are 16 residues in the CDR3. Per the germline V gene, CDR1 is SGHRS and CDR2 is YFSETQ. Unmatched junction bases numbered 6, after V lost 4 bases and J lost 1 base. CDR3 sequence reads: CASSPGLAVAQETQYF. As DNA, the CDR3 is TGCGCCAGCAGCCCGGGACTAGCGGTTGCCCAAGAGACCCAGTACTTC.

The chain links TRBV27 to TRBJ2-1; 8 bases fit TRBD2. CDR1 is MNHEY and CDR2 is SMNVEV in the germline V gene (reference sequence). The CDR3 totals 13 residues. Trimming at V came to 10 bases and at J to 2 bases, leaving 4 bases not matched to a gene. Here the CDR3 reads CATSGRPYNEQFF. The CDR3 nucleotides are TGTGCCACCAGCGGGAGACCCTACAATGAGCAGTTCTTC.

The chain is built from TRBV28 and TRBJ2-6; 10 positions agree with TRBD2. The CDR3 contains 19 residues. Losses at the gene ends were 6 bases for V and 0 bases for J; bases not matched to a gene: 11. Germline V lookup: CDR1 MDHEN, CDR2 SYDVKM. The CDR3 spells CASRDTGTSAHSGANVLTF. Here the CDR3 DNA reads TGTGCCAGCAGAGATACCGGGACTAGCGCACACTCTGGGGCCAACGTCCTGACTTTC. The variable domain in full, with the rest retrieved from reference TRBV28 and TRBJ2-6, is DVKVTQSSRYLVKRTGEKVFLECVQDMDHENMFWYRQDPGLGLRLIYFSYDVKMKEKGDIPEGYSVSREKKERFSLILESASTNQTSMYLCASRDTGTSAHSGANVLTFGAGSRLTVL.

The genes are TRBV6-5 and TRBJ2-1; unclear D gene. There are 16 residues in the CDR3. V dropped 0 bases and J dropped 0 bases, with 9 bases sitting between them. Looked up from germline, CDR1 is MNHEY and CDR2 is SVGAGI. As DNA, the CDR3 is TGTGCCAGCAGTTACTCGGTACAACGCTCCTACAATGAGCAGTTCTTC. This sequence encodes CASSYSVQRSYNEQFF.

The chain carries TRBV25-1 and TRBJ1-2; D not certain. The germline V gene has CDR1 MGHDK and CDR2 SYGVNS. V lost 3 bases and J lost 4, with 9 bases in between. The CDR3 is 13 amino acids. DNA for the CDR3: TGTGCCAGCAGTGACCCGGGCATCTATGGCTACACCTTC. Translating it yields CASSDPGIYGYTF.

This chain links TRBV11-2 with TRBJ2-7, with 7 bases that match TRBD2. CDR1 is SGHAT and CDR2 is FQNNGV in the germline V gene. The junction had 17 bases not matched to a gene; V was cut back by 5 bases and J by 7 bases. This CDR3 contains 16 residues. CDR3 in amino acids: CASSLNRWGGSWEQYF. CDR3 in DNA: TGTGCCAGCAGCCTAAATCGGTGGGGGGGATCATGGGAGCAGTACTTC.

In nucleotides, the CDR3 is TGCGCCAGCAGCCAGGGGACAGGGAACCAAGAGACCCAGTACTTC. It yields the protein CASSQGTGNQETQYF. The V gene is TRBV4-3, the J gene TRBJ2-5; TRBD1 aligns across 9 bases. The CDR3 loop spans 15 amino acids. Trimming at V came to 3 bases and at J to 0 bases, leaving 2 bases not matched to a gene. Looked up from germline, CDR1 is LGHNA and CDR2 is YSLEER.

V is TRBV5-1 and J is TRBJ2-2; D remains ambiguous. Per the germline V gene, CDR1 is SGHRS and CDR2 is YFSETQ. The CDR3 is 13 amino acids. V shed 3 bases and J shed 6 bases, with 9 bases lying between them. The CDR3 sequence is CASSSSFPGELFF. The CDR3 coding sequence is TGCGCCAGCAGCTCCTCATTCCCCGGGGAGCTGTTTTTT.

The V gene is TRBV15, the J gene TRBJ1-5; D is possibly TRBD1 (5 bases). The CDR3 totals 15 residues. Germline loops: CDR1 LNHNV, CDR2 YYDKDF (reference sequence). Between the trimmed V and J ends, which lost 5 bases and 5 bases, there was a span of 16 bases. The DNA of the CDR3 is TGTGCCACCAGCGATATACTCGGGGGGGATCAGCCCCAGCATTTT. As protein: CATSDILGGDQPQHF.

V and J are TRBV11-2 and TRBJ2-2; the match to TRBD2 covers 10 bases. V gave up 4 bases and J gave up 5 bases; unmatched junction bases: 10. This CDR3 is 17 amino acids long. Looked up from germline, CDR1 is SGHAT and CDR2 is FQNNGV. CDR3: CASSSGLAQRGTGELFF. CDR3 DNA: TGTGCCAGCAGCTCGGGACTAGCGCAAAGGGGGACCGGGGAGCTGTTTTTT.

Concerning this clone: An end of the junction does not agree with germline; a read error may underlie this. The chain uses TRBV7-7 and TRBJ2-3, with D unresolved. The CDR3 length is 15 residues. Germline V gene lookup returns CDR1 SSHAT and CDR2 FNYEAQ (reference sequence). In DNA form, the CDR3 reads TGTGCTAGCAGCCTCGCCCGAATTGGAACAGATACGCAGTATTTT. This sequence encodes CASSLARIGTDTQYF.

This sequence joins TRBV28 and TRBJ2-2; 9 nucleotides line up with TRBD2. The V gene's germline CDR1 is MDHEN and CDR2 SYDVKM. J gave up 1 base and V 4 bases, and 4 bases lay outside the gene matches. The CDR3 covers 16 residues. The CDR3, as DNA: TGTGCCAGCAGTTGGGGGACTAGCCTGAACACCGGGGAGCTGTTTTTT. Protein sequence: CASSWGTSLNTGELFF.

This chain connects TRBV30 to TRBJ1-5; 11 nucleotides match TRBD1. CDR3 length equals 20 residues. J gave up 0 bases and V 0 bases, and 13 bases lay outside the gene matches. Germline lookup yields CDR1 GTSNPN and CDR2 SVGIG (reference sequence). The CDR3 region is CAWSVKLSGTGGFSNQPQHF. Written as DNA, the CDR3 is TGTGCCTGGAGTGTAAAGTTATCGGGGACAGGGGGTTTTAGCAATCAGCCCCAGCATTTT.

V and J are TRBV28 and TRBJ2-5; the match to TRBD1 covers 9 bases. CDR3 length: 13 amino acids. V shed 5 bases and J 5 bases; nucleotides not matched to a gene: 3. CDR1 is MDHEN, CDR2 SYDVKM, per germline. DNA of the CDR3: TGTGCCAGCAGTGACAGGGGGTGGGAGACCCAGTACTTC. It codes for CASSDRGWETQYF.

This clone was observed a handful of times. This chain connects TRBV18 to TRBJ1-1; D is possibly TRBD1 (6 bases). The CDR3 extends over 15 amino acids. Germline loops: CDR1 KGHSH, CDR2 LQKENI. V gave up 3 bases and J gave up 0 bases, with 11 bases separating them. CDR3 amino acids: CASSPRQELNTEAFF. For the CDR3, the DNA is TGTGCCAGCTCACCTCGACAGGAGCTGAACACTGAAGCTTTCTTT. Drawing the rest from reference TRBV18 and TRBJ1-1, the complete variable domain is NAGVMQNPRHLVRRRGQEARLRCSPMKGHSHVYWYRQLPEEGLKFMVYLQKENIIDESGMPKERFSAEFPKEGPSILRIQQVVRGDSAAYFCASSPRQELNTEAFFGQGTRLTVV.

The rearrangement uses TRBV27 and TRBJ1-6; TRBD1 is a possible D gene (5 bases). V was cut by 5 bases and J by 9 bases, with 11 bases left in between. The CDR3 is made up of 13 amino acids. Germline V gives CDR1 MNHEY, CDR2 SMNVEV (reference sequence). The CDR3 loop is CASSRQGGSPLHF. The CDR3 DNA reads as TGTGCCAGCAGTAGGCAGGGTGGTTCACCCCTCCACTTT.

The rearrangement joins TRBV5-6 to TRBJ2-1, with TRBD1 matching over 7 bases. The junction had 13 bases not matched to a gene; V was cut back by 1 base and J by 9 bases. Germline V lookup: CDR1 SGHDT, CDR2 YYEEEE. The CDR3 has 16 amino acids. CDR3 loop: CASSLFFGTVDTEQFF. Here the CDR3 DNA reads TGTGCCAGCAGCTTGTTCTTCGGGACAGTAGACACTGAGCAGTTCTTC.

This clone appeared a few times. The rearrangement uses TRBV16 and TRBJ1-5; weak D call: TRBD1 (5 bases). This CDR3 comprises 13 residues. Germline V gives CDR1 KGHSY, CDR2 FQNENV. The V end lost 4 bases, the J end lost 5 bases, and 9 bases lay between the germline ends. DNA of the CDR3: TGTGCCAGCAGCCGTCTGGGGGATCAGCCCCAGCATTTT. Translating gives CASSRLGDQPQHF.